One and the same sample provided the 19 T cell receptor beta chains below, sequenced in a study of cytomegalovirus exposure and HLA in healthy donors. Clones were sequenced by immunoSEQ multiplex PCR, and TCRdb holds only the in-frame ones, with some missing. Of over 110,000 clones listed, around 90% are singletons. Sequencing was performed on PBMCs. The source of these receptors is a man aged 18 to 30 in good health and CMV-seropositive.

The chain uses TRBV30 and TRBJ1-2; 9 nucleotides align to TRBD1. Trimming removed 5 bases from V and 7 bases from J; junction bases left unmatched: 8. The CDR3 consists of 13 residues. Germline V lookup: CDR1 GTSNPN, CDR2 SVGIG (reference sequence). For the CDR3, the DNA is TGTGCCTGGGATACCGGGACAGGGTTTGGCTACACCTTC. Translation gives CAWDTGTGFGYTF.

This chain joins TRBV9 and TRBJ1-6, with D uncertain. The germline V gene has CDR1 SGDLS and CDR2 YYNGEE. With 4 bases removed from V and 4 bases from J, the gap between germline ends came to 3 bases. This CDR3 spans 12 amino acids. The CDR3, as DNA: TGTGCCAGCAGCCCTTATAATTCACCCCTCCACTTT. Translation gives CASSPYNSPLHF.

This rearrangement joins TRBV18 to TRBJ2-1, with 7 bases identical to TRBD2. CDR3 size: 16 residues. J gave up 5 bases and V 0 bases, and 7 bases lay outside the gene matches. The germline gives CDR1 KGHSH, CDR2 LQKENI. CDR3 protein: CASSPPASGKNNEQFF. As DNA, the CDR3 is TGTGCCAGCTCACCACCGGCTAGCGGCAAGAACAATGAGCAGTTCTTC.

This clone is a singleton in its sample. The chain is built from TRBV13 and TRBJ2-5, with 11 bases identical to TRBD2. CDR3 size: 16 residues. V lost 5 bases to trimming and J lost 1 base; unmatched junction nucleotides: 6. Germline loops: CDR1 PRHDT, CDR2 FYEKMQ (reference sequence). The CDR3 is CASSGRLAGSQETQYF. For the CDR3, the DNA is TGTGCCAGCAGCGGCCGACTAGCGGGAAGCCAAGAGACCCAGTACTTC.

The chain has TRBV18 and TRBJ1-6; D is possibly TRBD1 (5 bases). CDR1 and CDR2 from the germline V gene are KGHSH and LQKENI. V lost 3 bases and J 7 bases, leaving 13 bases between the germline ends. The CDR3 contains 15 residues. CDR3 in DNA: TGTGCCAGCTCACCCTACACCCAGGGAAATTCACCCCTCCACTTT. It codes for CASSPYTQGNSPLHF. Drawing the rest from reference TRBV18 and TRBJ1-6, the complete variable domain is NAGVMQNPRHLVRRRGQEARLRCSPMKGHSHVYWYRQLPEEGLKFMVYLQKENIIDESGMPKERFSAEFPKEGPSILRIQQVVRGDSAAYFCASSPYTQGNSPLHFGNGTRLTVT.

This chain uses TRBV14 with TRBJ2-3, with D perhaps TRBD2 (6 bases). This CDR3 is built from 16 residues. With 3 bases removed from V and 6 bases from J, the gap between germline ends came to 19 bases. The germline CDR1 and CDR2 sequences are SGHDN and FVKESK. The CDR3 nucleotides are TGTGCCAGCAGCCACGAGATGAGGACTACAGGCGATACGCAGTATTTT. Protein product: CASSHEMRTTGDTQYF.

The chain recombines TRBV7-3 with TRBJ2-2; 15 bases are a match to TRBD2. The CDR3 consists of 17 residues. Germline trimming cut 5 bases from V and 4 bases from J; bases unmatched to any gene: 5. Germline-derived CDR1 and CDR2 are SGHTA and FQGTGA. CDR3: CASSLPGLAGGTGELFF. The CDR3 DNA follows: TGTGCCAGCAGCCTACCGGGACTAGCGGGAGGCACCGGGGAGCTGTTTTTT.

The genes are TRBV5-6 and TRBJ1-4; 9 bases are shared with TRBD1. CDR1 and CDR2 (germline): SGHDT, YYEEEE. V was clipped by 4 bases and J by 7 bases; unmatched bases: 2. The CDR3 is 13 amino acids. CDR3 sequence: CASSPDRGEKLFF. CDR3 sequence (DNA): TGTGCCAGCAGCCCGGACAGGGGTGAAAAACTGTTTTTT.

The chain uses TRBV2 and TRBJ1-3; unclear D gene. This CDR3 contains 15 residues. The V end was cut by 6 bases, the J end by 1 base, with 13 bases between. Germline V CDR1 and CDR2: SNHLY, FYNNEI. CDR3 DNA sequence: TGTGCCAGCAGCCCTTTTGGGGAGTCTGGAAACACCATATATTTT. This sequence encodes CASSPFGESGNTIYF.

The J gene is TRBJ1-2, the V gene TRBV7-2, with TRBD1 as a possible D gene (5 bases). The germline V gene encodes CDR1 SGHTA and CDR2 FQGNSA. Trimming cost V 5 bases and J 6 bases, with 22 bases left between them. This CDR3 spans 16 amino acids. CDR3 bases: TGTGCCAGCAGCGATCCGCCGGGGGGGACTCCGGATGGCTACACCTTC. Residues: CASSDPPGGTPDGYTF.

The gene calls are TRBV19 and TRBJ2-5; no reliable D call. V shed 4 bases and J shed 1 base, with 7 bases lying between them. From germline, CDR1 is LNHDA and CDR2 SQIVND (reference sequence). CDR3 length equals 13 residues. The CDR3 spells CASSSRVQETQYF. In DNA form, the CDR3 reads TGTGCCAGTAGTAGTCGCGTCCAAGAGACCCAGTACTTC.

The V call is TRBV29-1, the J call TRBJ2-7; 13 bases map to TRBD2. J lost 5 bases, V lost 4 bases, and 5 bases had no gene match. This CDR3 contains 14 residues. The germline CDR1 and CDR2 sequences are SQVTM and ANQGSEA. As DNA, the CDR3 is TGCAGCGTTGTACTAGCGGGAGGGCCAAACGAGCAGTACTTC. This gives the protein CSVVLAGGPNEQYF.

J is TRBJ2-7 and V is TRBV4-1, with 7 positions matching TRBD1. Trimming removed 0 bases from V and 6 bases from J; junction bases left unmatched: 11. Germline lookup yields CDR1 MGHRA and CDR2 YSYEKL. This CDR3 has 16 residues. This CDR3 reads CASSQEPRGGHVEQYF. The CDR3 bases are TGCGCCAGCAGCCAAGAACCCCGAGGGGGCCACGTCGAGCAGTACTTC.

The CDR3 sequence is CASSGGGVQPQHF. DNA of the CDR3: TGTGCCAGCAGTGGGGGGGGAGTTCAGCCCCAGCATTTT. This chain links TRBV27 with TRBJ1-5; D may be TRBD1 (5 bases). This CDR3 has 13 residues. Germline V gene lookup returns CDR1 MNHEY and CDR2 SMNVEV (reference sequence). V lost 5 bases, J lost 6 bases, and 11 bases lay in between.

The chain couples TRBV15 to TRBJ2-2; 12 nucleotides line up with TRBD2. V lost 4 bases, J lost 6 bases, and 3 bases stayed unmatched. This CDR3 comprises 15 residues. CDR1 is LNHNV and CDR2 is YYDKDF in the germline V gene (reference sequence). The CDR3 DNA reads TGTGCCACCAGCAATCTAGCGGGGGGGCCCGGGGAGCTGTTTTTT. Amino acids: CATSNLAGGPGELFF.

The chain uses TRBV30 and TRBJ2-3, with TRBD2 as a possible D gene (6 bases). Germline loops: CDR1 GTSNPN, CDR2 SVGIG (reference sequence). V was clipped by 7 bases and J by 6 bases, with 20 bases between them. The CDR3 has 14 amino acids. In DNA, the CDR3 is TGTGCCTCCCAGCGGGTAGCGGTACGGGATACGCAGTATTTT. It codes for CASQRVAVRDTQYF.

The V gene is TRBV7-6, the J gene TRBJ2-1, with 12 nucleotides matching TRBD2. The CDR3 sequence is 16 residues long. In germline, CDR1 is SGHVS, CDR2 FNYEAQ. The V gene end was trimmed by 4 bases and the J gene end by 3 bases; junction bases not matched to a gene: 4. CDR3 sequence: CASSSMTSGSYNEQFF. The CDR3 region has the DNA TGTGCCAGCAGCTCAATGACTAGCGGGAGCTACAATGAGCAGTTCTTC.

This chain connects TRBV5-1 to TRBJ1-1; TRBD1 matches at 10 bases. This CDR3 contains 15 residues. The V segment lost 0 bases and the J segment 10 bases; nucleotides outside the gene matches: 9. Germline V gene lookup returns CDR1 SGHRS and CDR2 YFSETQ. CDR3 in amino acids: CASSLAVPGQGRAFF. In DNA form, the CDR3 reads TGCGCCAGCAGCTTGGCCGTCCCGGGACAGGGGAGAGCTTTCTTT.

The V gene is TRBV19, the J gene TRBJ1-2; possible D gene TRBD1, 5 bases. Trimming pared 7 bases from V and 5 bases from J, leaving 20 bases between. Germline loops: CDR1 LNHDA, CDR2 SQIVND (reference sequence). The CDR3 has 15 amino acids. CDR3 DNA: TGTGCCAGTACCCCCCCCCAAGTCCGGGGGTATGGCTACACCTTC. Translated: CASTPPQVRGYGYTF.